Presented here are 5 T cell receptor beta chains from one specimen sequenced in a study of blood T cell repertoires in COVID-19. The assay was immunoSEQ multiplex PCR, and TCRdb's table has in-frame clones only and misses some. This sample carries 250,000 to 350,000 clones, about four fifths of them seen once, and the ten largest clones take around 1.2%. Sample: peripheral blood. The receptor set was obtained from a woman aged 45-65 years with acute or convalescent COVID-19.

This clone was seen a single time. The chain recombines TRBV6-5 with TRBJ2-1; 7 bases align to TRBD1. After removal of 6 bases from V and 5 bases from J, the junction contained 1 base not matched to a gene. Germline V gives CDR1 MNHEY, CDR2 SVGAGI. There are 12 residues in the CDR3. DNA for the CDR3: TGTGCCAGCAGACAGGGGAACAATGAGCAGTTCTTC. Protein: CASRQGNNEQFF.

The rearrangement joins TRBV4-2 to TRBJ2-2, with TRBD2 identical over 10 bases. Germline trimming cut 1 base from V and 5 bases from J; bases unmatched to any gene: 10. The CDR3 is made up of 18 amino acids. CDR1 LGHNA and CDR2 YNFKEQ come from the germline V gene. CDR3 in amino acids: CASSQGPLAGVETGELFF. The CDR3 bases are TGTGCCAGCAGCCAAGGCCCCCTAGCGGGAGTAGAGACCGGGGAGCTGTTTTTT.

This rearrangement joins TRBV30 to TRBJ2-2; TRBD1 matches at 9 bases. The junction had 4 bases not matched to a gene; V was cut back by 3 bases and J by 5 bases. The CDR3 runs to 14 residues. The germline gives CDR1 GTSNPN, CDR2 SVGIG (reference sequence). DNA for the CDR3: TGTGCCTGGAGCCTAGGGACAGGGACCGGGGAGCTGTTTTTT. This gives the protein CAWSLGTGTGELFF.

This clone was picked up one time. The identical CDR3 is also encoded by other nucleotide sequences in the sample. V gene TRBV19 combines with J gene TRBJ1-1, with 8 bases lining up with TRBD1. Unmatched junction bases numbered 6, after V lost 4 bases and J lost 5 bases. Germline CDR1 and CDR2: LNHDA and SQIVND (reference sequence). The CDR3 consists of 14 residues. The CDR3 coding sequence is TGTGCCAGTAGTAGCCAGGGGGCGAGGACTGAAGCTTTCTTT. Amino acids: CASSSQGARTEAFF.

The CDR3 here is CASSDLWTSRNEQFF. CDR3 bases: TGTGCCAGCAGTGACCTATGGACTAGCAGGAATGAGCAGTTCTTC. This rearrangement joins TRBV6-1 to TRBJ2-1, with 8 bases fitting TRBD2. Germline lookup yields CDR1 MNHNS and CDR2 SASEGT. Losses at the gene ends were 3 bases for V and 7 bases for J; bases not matched to a gene: 8. This CDR3 contains 15 residues.